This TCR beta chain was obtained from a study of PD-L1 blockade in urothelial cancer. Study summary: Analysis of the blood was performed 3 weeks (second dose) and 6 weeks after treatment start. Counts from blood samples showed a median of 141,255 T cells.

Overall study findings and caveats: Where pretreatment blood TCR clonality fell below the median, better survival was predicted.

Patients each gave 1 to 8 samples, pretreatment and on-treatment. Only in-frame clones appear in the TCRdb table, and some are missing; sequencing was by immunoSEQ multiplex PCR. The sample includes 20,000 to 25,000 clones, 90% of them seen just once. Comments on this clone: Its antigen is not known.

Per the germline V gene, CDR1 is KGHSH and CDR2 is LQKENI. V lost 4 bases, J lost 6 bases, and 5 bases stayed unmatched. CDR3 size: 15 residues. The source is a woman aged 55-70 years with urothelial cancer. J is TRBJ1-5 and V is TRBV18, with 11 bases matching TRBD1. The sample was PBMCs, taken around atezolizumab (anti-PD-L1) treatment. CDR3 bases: TGTGCCAGCTCACGGCCGGGACAGGGGGTTCAGCCCCAGCATTTT. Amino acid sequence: CASSRPGQGVQPQHF.